The sequence of this TCR beta chain was determined in a study of control samples from healthy donors and cancer patients. Profiled with immunoSEQ multiplex PCR; TCRdb holds only in-frame clones, not every one. In the table there are 60,000 to 70,000 clones, 84% of which are singletons. Trimming at V came to 0 bases and at J to 4 bases, leaving 6 bases not matched to a gene. This CDR3 is 15 amino acids long. Germline V gene data show CDR1 as SGHRS and CDR2 as YFSETQ. The chain carries TRBV5-1 and TRBJ1-2; 7 bases fit TRBD1. The sequencing sample was made of PBMCs. This receptor was obtained from a woman aged 45-59 years with lung cancer. The CDR3 loop reads CASSLAGQEVYGYTF. The CDR3 nucleotides are TGCGCCAGCAGCTTGGCAGGACAGGAAGTCTATGGCTACACCTTC. The full variable domain, completed using reference TRBV5-1 and TRBJ1-2, is KAGVTQTPRYLIKTRGQQVTLSCSPISGHRSVSWYQQTPGQGLQFLFEYFSETQRNKGNFPGRFSGRQFSNSRSEMNVSTLELGDSALYLCASSLAGQEVYGYTFGSGTRLTVV.